This entry lists 27 T cell receptor beta chains sequenced from one sample in a study of T-cell reconstitution after alpha-beta-depleted transplantation in children. The TCRbeta library incorporated unique molecular identifiers. MiXCR, run by TCRdb on the PCR reads, gives a single entry per CDR3 protein. The table includes about a million distinct CDR3 sequences, 25% to 35% detected once. The starting material was PBMCs, mostly from graft donor cells, obtained 360 days after TCRalphabeta/CD19-depleted stem cell transplant. Receptors originate from a boy under three years old who had a stem cell transplant for SCID, so the T cells may come from the graft donor.

This CDR3 is CASSQNRGVRVNQPQHF. The CDR3 DNA follows: TGCGCCAGCAGCCAAAACAGGGGGGTAAGGGTGAATCAGCCCCAGCATTTT. This chain links TRBV4-1 with TRBJ1-5, with 8 bases fitting TRBD1. There are 17 residues in the CDR3. CDR1 MGHRA and CDR2 YSYEKL come from the germline V gene. The J segment lost 4 bases and the V segment lost 2 bases, leaving 10 bases of the junction unmatched.

The CDR3 DNA follows: TGTGCCAGCAGTCTCTCAGGGGGGCCGCCCTACAATGAGCAGTTCTTC. This translates into CASSLSGGPPYNEQFF. This chain joins TRBV2 and TRBJ2-1; tentative D call: TRBD1 (7 bases). V lost 5 bases and J 2 bases, leaving 16 bases between the germline ends. The CDR3 runs to 16 residues. CDR1 and CDR2 from the germline V gene are SNHLY and FYNNEI.

The V and J genes are TRBV5-6 and TRBJ1-2, with TRBD1 identical over 7 bases. V lost 2 bases, J lost 2 bases, and 3 bases stayed unmatched. In germline, CDR1 is SGHDT, CDR2 YYEEEE. This CDR3 is built from 14 residues. CDR3 in amino acids: CASSFRGGNYGYTF. The CDR3 coding sequence is TGTGCCAGCAGCTTCCGAGGGGGCAACTATGGCTACACCTTC.

V usage is TRBV29-1 and J usage is TRBJ2-3, with a weak D call TRBD1 (5 bases). The CDR3 length is 11 residues. Deletions cut 5 bases from V and 5 bases from J, with 8 bases between. Germline V gene data show CDR1 as SQVTM and CDR2 as ANQGSEA. The CDR3 DNA sequence: TGCAGCGTTTGGACAAGAGATACGCAGTATTTT. Protein: CSVWTRDTQYF.

The chain uses TRBV14 and TRBJ2-4, with TRBD2 matching 13 bases. Germline V gene sequence: CDR1 SGHDN, CDR2 FVKESK. The CDR3 consists of 19 residues. J was trimmed by 3 bases and V by 4 bases; bases with no gene match: 12. CDR3 in DNA: TGTGCCAGCAGCCGCGATGGGGGACTAGCGGGGACGGGCAAAAACATTCAGTACTTC. Amino acids: CASSRDGGLAGTGKNIQYF.

The J gene is TRBJ2-3, the V gene TRBV5-1; D is unclear. The CDR3 covers 14 residues. V was clipped by 2 bases and J by 4 bases, with 11 bases between them. Germline CDR1 reads SGHRS; CDR2 reads YFSETQ. The CDR3 bases are TGCGCCAGCAGCTTACTATATGCCTCAGATACGCAGTATTTT. Translation gives CASSLLYASDTQYF.

J is TRBJ2-1 and V is TRBV27; TRBD2 matches at 9 bases. Germline CDR1 reads MNHEY; CDR2 reads SMNVEV (reference sequence). The J segment lost 5 bases and the V segment lost 5 bases, leaving 10 bases of the junction unmatched. This CDR3 contains 16 residues. In nucleotides, the CDR3 is TGTGCCAGCAGTCCATCTAGCGGGGACGCCGACAATGAGCAGTTCTTC. It specifies CASSPSSGDADNEQFF.

The J gene is TRBJ2-1, the V gene TRBV3-1, with TRBD2 matching 13 bases. The V and J ends lost 3 bases and 7 bases, in that order; junction bases with no gene match: 6. Germline V gene lookup returns CDR1 LGHDT and CDR2 YNNKEL (reference sequence). This CDR3 region has 16 residues. DNA of the CDR3: TGTGCCAGCAGCCATACTAGCGGGGGGGCTAAAAATGAGCAGTTCTTC. It translates to CASSHTSGGAKNEQFF.

This clonotype showed up many times. The V call is TRBV24-1, the J call TRBJ1-4, with D hard to call. Germline-derived CDR1 and CDR2 are KGHDR and SFDVKD. With 3 bases removed from V and 8 bases from J, the gap between germline ends came to 3 bases. The CDR3 runs 11 residues. This CDR3 reads CATSDEEKLFF. The CDR3 DNA reads TGTGCCACCAGTGATGAAGAAAAACTGTTTTTT.

This clonotype was picked up a small number of times. One end of the junction does not line up with germline, which may come from a read error. CDR3 residues: CASNLGIAAYNEQFF. CDR3 coding DNA: TGTGCCAGCAACTTAGGGATCGCAGCCTACAATGAGCAGTTCTTC. The V gene is TRBV7-2, the J gene TRBJ2-1; D gene unclear. Germline CDR1 reads SGHTA; CDR2 reads FQGNSA. There are 15 residues in the CDR3.

This clonotype came up a few times. The J gene is TRBJ2-7, the V gene TRBV29-1; no firm D call. The germline CDR1 and CDR2 sequences are SQVTM and ANQGSEA. The CDR3 totals 13 residues. V was pared by 1 base and J by 5 bases, with 12 bases between. The CDR3 DNA is TGCAGCGTTGAAGCGGTGGGCCCCGACGAGCAGTACTTC. Encoded protein: CSVEAVGPDEQYF.

This clonotype was recorded a few times. The chain uses TRBV13 and TRBJ2-3; 10 bases agree with TRBD2. The V and J ends lost 4 bases and 6 bases, in that order; junction bases with no gene match: 4. Germline-derived CDR1 and CDR2 are PRHDT and FYEKMQ (reference sequence). The CDR3 covers 14 residues. The CDR3 nucleotides are TGTGCCAGCAGCTGGACTAGCGGTCCTGATACGCAGTATTTT. It is translated as CASSWTSGPDTQYF.

The chain links TRBV4-2 to TRBJ2-7; unclear D gene. V was pared by 1 base and J by 4 bases, with 14 bases between. This CDR3 comprises 15 residues. Per the germline V gene, CDR1 is LGHNA and CDR2 is YNFKEQ. The CDR3 DNA follows: TGTGCCAGCAGCCAAGCCCCCCCAAAGATTTACGAGCAGTACTTC. The encoded protein is CASSQAPPKIYEQYF.

The chain couples TRBV12-3 or TRBV12-4 to TRBJ2-7; 7 bases are shared with TRBD2. J lost 4 bases, V lost 6 bases, and 9 bases had no gene match. The CDR3 is 14 residues long. The CDR3 loop reads CASSPPWTSYEQYF. CDR3 nucleotides: TGTGCCAGCAGCCCTCCTTGGACTAGTTACGAGCAGTACTTC.

The chain uses TRBV20-1 and TRBJ2-6; TRBD1 might be the D (6 bases). The length of the CDR3 is 16 residues. Germline CDR1 reads DFQATT; CDR2 reads SNEGSKA (reference sequence). The V and J ends lost 3 bases and 2 bases respectively, with 14 bases between them. In DNA form, the CDR3 reads TGCAGTGCTAGGCCGAGCAGGGGTACTGGGGCCAACGTCCTGACTTTC. Amino acids: CSARPSRGTGANVLTF.

The chain recombines TRBV3-1 with TRBJ2-1; 7 bases map to TRBD2. Germline CDR1 and CDR2: LGHDT and YNNKEL (reference sequence). Losses at the gene ends were 5 bases for V and 7 bases for J; bases not matched to a gene: 2. The CDR3 totals 12 residues. CDR3: CASSGLVNEQFF. The CDR3 coding sequence is TGTGCCAGCAGCGGACTAGTAAATGAGCAGTTCTTC.

The chain joins TRBV4-2 to TRBJ2-7, with D uncertain. Trimming cost V 1 base and J 0 bases, with 7 bases left between them. This CDR3 contains 14 residues. Per the germline V gene, CDR1 is LGHNA and CDR2 is YNFKEQ. CDR3 in DNA: TGTGCCAGCAGCCAAGGTATCAGCTCCTACGAGCAGTACTTC. Translation: CASSQGISSYEQYF.

The chain uses TRBV29-1 and TRBJ1-1; D gene uncertain. Germline V gene sequence: CDR1 SQVTM, CDR2 ANQGSEA. Between the trimmed V and J ends, which lost 4 bases and 2 bases, there was a span of 11 bases. The CDR3 spans 13 residues. CDR3 amino acids: CSVVWQPNTEAFF. CDR3 DNA: TGCAGCGTTGTCTGGCAACCAAACACTGAAGCTTTCTTT.

At least ten counts were recorded for this clonotype. The chain combines TRBV27 with TRBJ1-5, with 9 bases identical to TRBD1. V was clipped by 4 bases and J by 2 bases; unmatched bases: 6. This CDR3 contains 16 residues. CDR1 MNHEY and CDR2 SMNVEV come from the germline V gene (reference sequence). The CDR3 region is CASSSGGQGGNQPQHF. The CDR3 DNA reads as TGTGCCAGCAGTTCTGGGGGACAGGGTGGCAATCAGCCCCAGCATTTT.

The V and J genes are TRBV7-9 and TRBJ2-1; 8 bases line up with TRBD2. V shed 5 bases and J 7 bases; nucleotides not matched to a gene: 7. This CDR3 region has 14 residues. The germline CDR1 and CDR2 sequences are SEHNR and FQNEAQ (reference sequence). CDR3: CASSPGGGRNEQFF. The CDR3 DNA is TGTGCCAGCAGCCCCGGGGGGGGGAGGAATGAGCAGTTCTTC.

The genes are TRBV10-3 and TRBJ2-1; D is perhaps TRBD1 (6 bases). The germline CDR1 and CDR2 sequences are ENHRY and SYGVKD. V lost 2 bases to trimming and J lost 1 base, with 9 bases between them. The CDR3 runs to 15 residues. The CDR3 protein is CAISELGASYNEQFF. The CDR3 DNA is TGTGCCATCAGTGAGCTGGGGGCATCCTACAATGAGCAGTTCTTC.

The chain uses TRBV18 and TRBJ2-5, with D unresolved. Germline CDR1 KGHSH, CDR2 LQKENI. The length of the CDR3 is 16 residues. Trimming shortened V by 6 bases and J by 4 bases, and 21 bases separated the two germline ends. The CDR3 sequence is CASSTSQIITPETQYF. The CDR3 DNA sequence: TGTGCCAGCTCCACCAGCCAGATTATAACCCCAGAGACCCAGTACTTC.

The rearrangement joins TRBV2 to TRBJ2-3, with 14 bases aligning to TRBD2. The CDR3 is 16 amino acids. Trimming removed 6 bases from V and 2 bases from J; junction bases left unmatched: 4. Germline CDR1 is SNHLY and CDR2 is FYNNEI. The CDR3 protein is CASSAGLAGATDTQYF. For the CDR3, the DNA is TGTGCCAGCAGCGCGGGACTAGCGGGGGCCACAGATACGCAGTATTTT.

This clonotype has ten or more counts. The chain combines TRBV4-1 with TRBJ2-1, with unresolved D. Germline lookup yields CDR1 MGHRA and CDR2 YSYEKL. V was pared by 0 bases and J by 10 bases, with 10 bases between. The CDR3 spans 13 residues. CDR3 in DNA: TGCGCCAGCAGCCAAGATCCTTATGAGGAGCAGTTCTTC. The encoded protein is CASSQDPYEEQFF.

The chain couples TRBV12-3 or TRBV12-4 to TRBJ1-4; D remains unclear. This CDR3 spans 13 amino acids. The V gene lost 7 bases and the J gene lost 7 bases, with 13 bases spanning the gap. CDR3 protein: CASKNEVGEKLFF. CDR3 nucleotides: TGTGCCAGCAAGAATGAGGTTGGTGAAAAACTGTTTTTT.

This sequence joins TRBV3-1 and TRBJ2-1; weak D call: TRBD2 (7 bases). Trimming removed 1 base from V and 0 bases from J, with 13 bases in between. CDR3 length equals 17 residues. Germline V gene lookup returns CDR1 LGHDT and CDR2 YNNKEL (reference sequence). This CDR3 is CASSQVRRGGSYNEQFF. Here the CDR3 DNA reads TGTGCCAGCAGCCAAGTGAGGAGGGGGGGCTCCTACAATGAGCAGTTCTTC.

V is TRBV11-2 and J is TRBJ2-3, with TRBD2 as a possible D gene (5 bases). The length of the CDR3 is 14 residues. The V gene's germline CDR1 is SGHAT and CDR2 FQNNGV. The germline V and J ends were trimmed by 3 bases and 4 bases, with 11 bases remaining between them. DNA for the CDR3: TGTGCCAGCAGCTTTACGGGGATCGCAGATACGCAGTATTTT. Its protein product is CASSFTGIADTQYF.